Below, 10 T cell receptor beta chains from the same sample are listed, as sequenced in a study of T cell changes during pregnancy in multiple sclerosis. Here immunoSEQ multiplex PCR was the method, and the copy in TCRdb shows in-frame clones only, minus some. This sample has around 36,000 clones, with roughly 91% found just once. The starting material was CD8+ T cells from peripheral blood mononuclear cells, obtained before pregnancy. The receptors were gathered from a female donor with multiple sclerosis, enrolled in a pregnancy study.

V usage is TRBV6-5 and J usage is TRBJ1-1; 7 bases are a match to TRBD1. The CDR3 totals 15 residues. From germline, CDR1 is MNHEY and CDR2 SVGAGI. V was pared by 2 bases and J by 3 bases, with 6 bases of the junction left unmatched. The CDR3 region has the DNA TGTGCCAGCAGTTACGGCGCGCAGGGGGACACTGAAGCTTTCTTT. Its protein is CASSYGAQGDTEAFF.

The rearrangement joins TRBV5-6 to TRBJ2-5; 7 nucleotides align to TRBD2. This CDR3 is 15 amino acids long. Germline V CDR1 and CDR2: SGHDT, YYEEEE. The V and J ends lost 4 bases and 1 base, in that order; junction bases with no gene match: 7. The CDR3 loop reads CASSRLAEIQETQYF. The DNA for the CDR3 is TGTGCCAGCAGCCGACTAGCAGAAATCCAAGAGACCCAGTACTTC.

This clone was seen a few times. The chain employs TRBV29-1 and TRBJ2-7; maybe TRBD1 (5 bases). The CDR3 length is 16 residues. V was clipped by 4 bases and J by 2 bases, with 21 bases between them. CDR1 and CDR2 from the germline V gene are SQVTM and ANQGSEA. CDR3: CSVGGGRALLPYEQYF. CDR3 sequence (DNA): TGCAGCGTTGGGGGCGGAAGAGCCCTTCTCCCCTACGAGCAGTACTTC.

The chain links TRBV27 to TRBJ2-5; D perhaps matches TRBD2 (5 bases). V gave up 2 bases and J gave up 1 base, with 20 bases separating them. CDR1 and CDR2 (germline): MNHEY, SMNVEV (reference sequence). The CDR3 sequence is 18 residues long. The CDR3 nucleotides are TGTGCCAGCAGTTTACAAGTAGGAGGCGAGGGATTCCAAGAGACCCAGTACTTC. The encoded protein is CASSLQVGGEGFQETQYF.

The chain joins TRBV19 to TRBJ2-3; 9 bases map to TRBD1. Germline V CDR1 and CDR2: LNHDA, SQIVND (reference sequence). The CDR3 has 15 residues. The V segment lost 2 bases and the J segment 7 bases; nucleotides outside the gene matches: 7. CDR3 loop: CASSIRGDRENTQYF. The CDR3 DNA is TGTGCCAGTAGTATAAGGGGGGACAGGGAAAATACGCAGTATTTT. Combining the CDR3 with reference TRBV19 and TRBJ2-3 gives the whole variable domain DGGITQSPKYLFRKEGQNVTLSCEQNLNHDAMYWYRQDPGQGLRLIYYSQIVNDFQKGDIAEGYSVSREKKESFPLTVTSAQKNPTAFYLCASSIRGDRENTQYFGPGTRLTVL.

The chain couples TRBV29-1 to TRBJ2-3; unclear D gene. Germline CDR1 reads SQVTM; CDR2 reads ANQGSEA. Trimming left V 6 bases short and J 2 bases short, with 21 bases between. The CDR3 length is 16 residues. CDR3 in amino acids: CSVGTWAGPSTDTQYF. CDR3 nucleotides: TGCAGCGTCGGAACTTGGGCAGGCCCTTCCACAGATACGCAGTATTTT.

CDR3 protein: CASSEGSGWETQYF. The CDR3 DNA follows: TGTGCCAGCAGTGAAGGGTCAGGGTGGGAGACCCAGTACTTC. The genes are TRBV25-1 and TRBJ2-5; D is possibly TRBD1 (5 bases). Germline CDR1 and CDR2: MGHDK and SYGVNS. This CDR3 has 14 amino acids. The ends were cut back, 2 bases at V and 5 bases at J, with 12 bases in the middle.

V gene TRBV7-2 combines with J gene TRBJ2-2, with TRBD1 matching over 7 bases. In germline, CDR1 is SGHTA, CDR2 FQGNSA. With 7 bases clipped from V and 4 bases from J, the junction kept 9 bases outside the gene matches. The CDR3 loop spans 15 amino acids. CDR3 bases: TGTGCCAGCACCGCCTCCGGGACAGCCACCGGGGAGCTGTTTTTT. Its translation: CASTASGTATGELFF.

For the CDR3, the DNA is TGTGCCAGCAGCCAGGGACTAGCGGGAATTCGGGAGCAGTTCTTC. It encodes CASSQGLAGIREQFF. V is TRBV4-2 and J is TRBJ2-1; 13 bases agree with TRBD2. This CDR3 is built from 15 residues. V trimming: 3 bases; J trimming: 10 bases; junction bases outside the gene matches: 6. Looked up from germline, CDR1 is LGHNA and CDR2 is YNFKEQ.

This chain joins TRBV2 and TRBJ1-5; a possible D gene is TRBD1 (6 bases). There are 16 residues in the CDR3. V shed 0 bases and J shed 7 bases, with 16 bases lying between them. CDR1 and CDR2 from the germline V gene are SNHLY and FYNNEI. CDR3 residues: CASSEAGTNWNQPQHF. The CDR3, as DNA: TGTGCCAGCAGTGAAGCCGGGACAAATTGGAACCAGCCCCAGCATTTT.